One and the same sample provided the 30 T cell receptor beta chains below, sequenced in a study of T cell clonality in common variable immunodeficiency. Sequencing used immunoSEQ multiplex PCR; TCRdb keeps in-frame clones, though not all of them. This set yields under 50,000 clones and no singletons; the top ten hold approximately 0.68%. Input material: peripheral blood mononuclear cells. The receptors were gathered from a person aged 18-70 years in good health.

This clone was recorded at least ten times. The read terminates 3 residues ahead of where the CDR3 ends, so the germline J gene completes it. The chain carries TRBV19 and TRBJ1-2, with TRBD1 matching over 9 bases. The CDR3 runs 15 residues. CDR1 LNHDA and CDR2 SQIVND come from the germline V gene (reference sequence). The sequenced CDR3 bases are TGTGCCAGTAGTCTTACCGGGACAGGGCGCCGTGGG. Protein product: CASSLTGTGRRG. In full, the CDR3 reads CASSLTGTGRRGYTF. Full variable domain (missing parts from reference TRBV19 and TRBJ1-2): DGGITQSPKYLFRKEGQNVTLSCEQNLNHDAMYWYRQDPGQGLRLIYYSQIVNDFQKGDIAEGYSVSREKKESFPLTVTSAQKNPTAFYLCASSLTGTGRRGYTFGSGTRLTVV.

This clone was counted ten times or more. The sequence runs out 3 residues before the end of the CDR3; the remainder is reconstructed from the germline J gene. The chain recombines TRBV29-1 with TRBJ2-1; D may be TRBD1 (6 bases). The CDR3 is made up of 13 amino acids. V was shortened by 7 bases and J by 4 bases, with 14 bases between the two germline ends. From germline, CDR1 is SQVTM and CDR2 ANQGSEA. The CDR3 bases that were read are TGCAGCGCTCCGGGACAAGCATACAATGAG. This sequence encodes CSAPGQAYNE. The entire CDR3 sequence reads CSAPGQAYNEQFF.

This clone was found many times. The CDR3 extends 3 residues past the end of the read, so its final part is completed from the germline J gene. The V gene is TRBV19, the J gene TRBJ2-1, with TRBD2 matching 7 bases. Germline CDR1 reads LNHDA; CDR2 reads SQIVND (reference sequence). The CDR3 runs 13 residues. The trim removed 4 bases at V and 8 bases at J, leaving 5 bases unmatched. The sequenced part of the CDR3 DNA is TGTGCCAGTAGTAGCTCAGCGGGATATGAG. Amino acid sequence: CASSSSAGYE. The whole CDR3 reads CASSSSAGYEQFF.

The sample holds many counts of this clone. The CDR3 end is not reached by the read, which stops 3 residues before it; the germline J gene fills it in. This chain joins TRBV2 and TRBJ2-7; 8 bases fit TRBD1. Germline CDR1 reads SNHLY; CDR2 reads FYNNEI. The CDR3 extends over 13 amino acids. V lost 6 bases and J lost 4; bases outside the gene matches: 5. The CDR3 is CASSTGGKYEQYF. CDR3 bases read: TGTGCCAGCAGCACAGGGGGGAAATACGAG. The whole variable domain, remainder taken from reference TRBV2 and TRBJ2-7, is EPEVTQTPSHQVTQMGQEVILRCVPISNHLYFYWYRQILGQKVEFLVSFYNNEISEKSEIFDDQFSVERPDGSNFTLKIRSTKLEDSAMYFCASSTGGKYEQYFGPGTRLTVT.

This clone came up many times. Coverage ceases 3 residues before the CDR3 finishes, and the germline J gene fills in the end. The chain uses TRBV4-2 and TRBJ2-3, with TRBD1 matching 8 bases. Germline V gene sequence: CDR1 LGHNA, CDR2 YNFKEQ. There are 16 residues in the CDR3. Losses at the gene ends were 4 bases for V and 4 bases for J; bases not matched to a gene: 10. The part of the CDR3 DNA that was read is TGTGCCAGCAGCCCAGGACAGGGTGGCACCTCAGATACG. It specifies CASSPGQGGTSDT. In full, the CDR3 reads CASSPGQGGTSDTQYF.

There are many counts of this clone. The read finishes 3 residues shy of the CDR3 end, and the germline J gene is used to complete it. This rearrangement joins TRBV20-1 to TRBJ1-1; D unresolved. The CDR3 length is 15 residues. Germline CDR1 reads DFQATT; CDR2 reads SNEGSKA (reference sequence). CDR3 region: CSASAWRLTHKEAFF. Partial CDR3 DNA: TGCAGTGCTTCCGCGTGGCGGCTGACTCATAAGGAA.

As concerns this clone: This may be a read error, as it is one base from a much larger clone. The DNA read from the CDR3 is TGCGCCAGCATCTTGGGAACAGGGGGTGCCTACGAG. Protein product: CASILGTGGAYE. The entire CDR3 protein is CASILGTGGAYEQYF. This chain joins TRBV5-1 and TRBJ2-7; the match to TRBD1 covers 8 bases. The CDR3 end is not reached by the read, which stops 3 residues before it; the germline J gene fills it in. CDR3 length equals 15 residues. Germline CDR1 is SGHRS and CDR2 is YFSETQ.

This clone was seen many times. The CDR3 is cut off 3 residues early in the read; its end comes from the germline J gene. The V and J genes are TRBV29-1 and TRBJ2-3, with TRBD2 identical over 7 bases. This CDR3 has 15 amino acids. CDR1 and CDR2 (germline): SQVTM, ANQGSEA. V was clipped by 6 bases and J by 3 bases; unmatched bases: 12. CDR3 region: CSVKGLPGDTDTQYF. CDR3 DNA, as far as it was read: TGCAGCGTGAAGGGACTACCGGGCGATACAGATACG.

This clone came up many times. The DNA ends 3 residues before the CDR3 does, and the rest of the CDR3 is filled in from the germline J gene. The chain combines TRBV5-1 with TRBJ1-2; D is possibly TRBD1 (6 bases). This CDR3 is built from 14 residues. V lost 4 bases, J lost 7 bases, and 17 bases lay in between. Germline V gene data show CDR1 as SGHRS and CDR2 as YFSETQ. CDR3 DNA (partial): TGCGCCAGCAGCAACACACAGGGAGAAGGTGGC. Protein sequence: CASSNTQGEGG. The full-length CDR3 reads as CASSNTQGEGGYTF.

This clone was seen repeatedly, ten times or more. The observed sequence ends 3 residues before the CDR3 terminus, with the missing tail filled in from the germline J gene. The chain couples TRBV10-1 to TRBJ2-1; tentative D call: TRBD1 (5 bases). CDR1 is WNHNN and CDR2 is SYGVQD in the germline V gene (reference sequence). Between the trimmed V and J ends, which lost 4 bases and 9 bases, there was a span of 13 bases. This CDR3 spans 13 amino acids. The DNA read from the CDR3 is TGCGCCAGCAGTGTAGAAGGGGCCACTGAG. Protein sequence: CASSVEGATE. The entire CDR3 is CASSVEGATEQFF.

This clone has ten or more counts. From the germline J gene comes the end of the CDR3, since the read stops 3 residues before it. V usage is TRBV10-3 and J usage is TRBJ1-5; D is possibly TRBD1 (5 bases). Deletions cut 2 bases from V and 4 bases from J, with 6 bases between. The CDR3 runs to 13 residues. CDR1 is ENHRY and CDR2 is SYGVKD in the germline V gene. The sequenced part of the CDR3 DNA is TGTGCCATCAGTGAGACAGGTAATCAGCCC. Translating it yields CAISETGNQP. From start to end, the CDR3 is CAISETGNQPQHF.

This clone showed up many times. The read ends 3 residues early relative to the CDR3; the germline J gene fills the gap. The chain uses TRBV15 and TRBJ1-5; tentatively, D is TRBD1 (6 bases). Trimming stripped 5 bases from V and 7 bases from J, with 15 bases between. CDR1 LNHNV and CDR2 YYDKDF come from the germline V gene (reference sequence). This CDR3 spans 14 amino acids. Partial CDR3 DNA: TGTGCCACCAGCCCGACAGGAGATGGACAGCCC. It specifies CATSPTGDGQP. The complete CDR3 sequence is CATSPTGDGQPQHF.

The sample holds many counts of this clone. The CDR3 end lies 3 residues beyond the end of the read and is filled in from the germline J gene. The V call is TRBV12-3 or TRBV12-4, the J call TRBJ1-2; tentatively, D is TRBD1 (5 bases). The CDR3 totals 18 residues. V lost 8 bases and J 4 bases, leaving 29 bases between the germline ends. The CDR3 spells CASAPILAGGSQLYGYTF. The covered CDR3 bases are TGTGCCAGCGCACCCATCCTGGCGGGGGGATCACAACTCTATGGC.

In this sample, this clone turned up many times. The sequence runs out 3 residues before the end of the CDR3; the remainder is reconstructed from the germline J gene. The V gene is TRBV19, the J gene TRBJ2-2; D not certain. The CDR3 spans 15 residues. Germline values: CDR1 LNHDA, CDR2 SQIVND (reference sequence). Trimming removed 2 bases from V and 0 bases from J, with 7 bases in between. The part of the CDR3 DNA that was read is TGTGCCAGTAGTATATGGGCACCGAACACCGGGGAG. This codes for CASSIWAPNTGE. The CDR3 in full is CASSIWAPNTGELFF.

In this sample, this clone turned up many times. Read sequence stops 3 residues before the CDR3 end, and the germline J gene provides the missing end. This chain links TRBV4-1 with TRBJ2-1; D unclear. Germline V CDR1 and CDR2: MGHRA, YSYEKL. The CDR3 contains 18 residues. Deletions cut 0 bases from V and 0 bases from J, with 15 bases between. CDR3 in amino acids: CASSQEVASGFSYNEQFF. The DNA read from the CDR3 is TGCGCCAGCAGCCAAGAAGTTGCCTCCGGTTTCTCCTACAATGAG.

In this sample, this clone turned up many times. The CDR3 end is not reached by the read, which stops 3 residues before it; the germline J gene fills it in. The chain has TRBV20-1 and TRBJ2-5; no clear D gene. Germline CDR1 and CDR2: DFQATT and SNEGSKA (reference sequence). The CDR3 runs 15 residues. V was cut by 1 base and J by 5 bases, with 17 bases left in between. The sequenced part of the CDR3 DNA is TGCAGTGCTAGAGCTTTGAGAAACCTAATGGAGACC. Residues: CSARALRNLMET. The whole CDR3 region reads CSARALRNLMETQYF.

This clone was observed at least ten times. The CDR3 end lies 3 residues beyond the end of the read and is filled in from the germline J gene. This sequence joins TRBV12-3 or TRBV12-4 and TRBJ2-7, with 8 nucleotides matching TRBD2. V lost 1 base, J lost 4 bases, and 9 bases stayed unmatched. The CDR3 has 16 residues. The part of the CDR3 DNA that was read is TGTGCCAGCAGTTTAGGGTTCCGGGGGGGGAGGTACGAG. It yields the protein CASSLGFRGGRYE. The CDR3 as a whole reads CASSLGFRGGRYEQYF.

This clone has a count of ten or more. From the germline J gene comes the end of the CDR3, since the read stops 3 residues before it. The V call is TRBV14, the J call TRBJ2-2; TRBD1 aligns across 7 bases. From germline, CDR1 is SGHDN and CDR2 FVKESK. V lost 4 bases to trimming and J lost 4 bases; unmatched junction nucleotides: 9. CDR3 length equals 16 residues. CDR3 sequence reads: CASSLYQGVGTGELFF. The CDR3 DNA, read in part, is TGTGCCAGCAGCCTATATCAGGGGGTTGGCACCGGGGAG.

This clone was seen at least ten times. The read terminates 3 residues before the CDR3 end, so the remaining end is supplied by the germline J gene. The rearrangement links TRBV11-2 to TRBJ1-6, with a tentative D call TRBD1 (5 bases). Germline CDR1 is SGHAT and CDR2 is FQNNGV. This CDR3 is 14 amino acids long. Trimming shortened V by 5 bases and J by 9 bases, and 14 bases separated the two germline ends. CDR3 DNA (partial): TGTGCCAGCAGCAGGGACTTCTTGGGTTCACCC. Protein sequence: CASSRDFLGSP. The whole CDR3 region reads CASSRDFLGSPLHF.

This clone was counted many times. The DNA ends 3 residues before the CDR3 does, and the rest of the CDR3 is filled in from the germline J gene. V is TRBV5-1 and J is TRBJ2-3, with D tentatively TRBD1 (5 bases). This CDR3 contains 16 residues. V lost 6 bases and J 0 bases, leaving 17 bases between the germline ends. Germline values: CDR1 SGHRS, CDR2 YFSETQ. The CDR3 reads CASNIRQSTSTDTQYF. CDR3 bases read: TGCGCCAGCAACATTCGACAGAGTACTAGCACAGATACG.

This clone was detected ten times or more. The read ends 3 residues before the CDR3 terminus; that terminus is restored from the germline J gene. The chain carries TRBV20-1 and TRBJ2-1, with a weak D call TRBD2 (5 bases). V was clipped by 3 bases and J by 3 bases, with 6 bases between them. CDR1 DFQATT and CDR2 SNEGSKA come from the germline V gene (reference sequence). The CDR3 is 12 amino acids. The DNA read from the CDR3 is TGCAGTGCTAGCGGGGTCTACAATGAG. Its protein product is CSASGVYNE. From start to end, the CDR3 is CSASGVYNEQFF.

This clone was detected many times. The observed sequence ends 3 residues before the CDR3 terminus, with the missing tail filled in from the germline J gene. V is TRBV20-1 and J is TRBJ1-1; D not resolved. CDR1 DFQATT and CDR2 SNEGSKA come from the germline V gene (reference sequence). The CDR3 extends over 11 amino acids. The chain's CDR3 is CNLYLNTEAFF. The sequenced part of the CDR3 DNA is TGCAACCTCTACCTGAACACTGAA.

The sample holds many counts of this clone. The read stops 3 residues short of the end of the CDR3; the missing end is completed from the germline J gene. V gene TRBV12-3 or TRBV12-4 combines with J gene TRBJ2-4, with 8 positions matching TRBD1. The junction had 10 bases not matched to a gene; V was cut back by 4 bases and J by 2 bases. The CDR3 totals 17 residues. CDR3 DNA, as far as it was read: TGTGCCAGCAGTTCCGGCGGGACAGGCTTCCCCAAAAACATT. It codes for CASSSGGTGFPKNI. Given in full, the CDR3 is CASSSGGTGFPKNIQYF.

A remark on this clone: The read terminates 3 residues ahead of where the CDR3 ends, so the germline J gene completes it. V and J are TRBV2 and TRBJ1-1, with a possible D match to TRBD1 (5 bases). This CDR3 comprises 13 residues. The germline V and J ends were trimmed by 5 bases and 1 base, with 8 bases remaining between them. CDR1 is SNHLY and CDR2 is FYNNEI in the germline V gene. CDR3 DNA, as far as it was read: TGTGCCAGCAGTCCAGGGCGGAACACTGAA. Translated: CASSPGRNTE. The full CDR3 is CASSPGRNTEAFF.

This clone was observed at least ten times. CDR3 DNA, as far as it was read: TGCGCCAGCAGCTTTGAGGGCCCTGGGGCCAACGTC. Protein product: CASSFEGPGANV. The complete CDR3 reads CASSFEGPGANVLTF. The genes are TRBV5-1 and TRBJ2-6; possible D gene TRBD2, 5 bases. Coverage ceases 3 residues before the CDR3 finishes, and the germline J gene fills in the end. The CDR3 spans 15 residues. V was clipped by 2 bases and J by 2 bases, with 8 bases between them. Germline assignment: CDR1 SGHRS and CDR2 YFSETQ.

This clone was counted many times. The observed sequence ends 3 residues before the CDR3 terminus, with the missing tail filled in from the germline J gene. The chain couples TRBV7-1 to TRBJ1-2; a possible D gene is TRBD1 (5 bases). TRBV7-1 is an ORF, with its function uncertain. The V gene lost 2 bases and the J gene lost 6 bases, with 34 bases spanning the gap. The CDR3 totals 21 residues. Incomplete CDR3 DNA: TGTGCCAGCAGCTCACATATTAAGGGCAGGACCGAGGGGATCGAACCAAATGGC. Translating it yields CASSSHIKGRTEGIEPNG. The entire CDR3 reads CASSSHIKGRTEGIEPNGYTF.

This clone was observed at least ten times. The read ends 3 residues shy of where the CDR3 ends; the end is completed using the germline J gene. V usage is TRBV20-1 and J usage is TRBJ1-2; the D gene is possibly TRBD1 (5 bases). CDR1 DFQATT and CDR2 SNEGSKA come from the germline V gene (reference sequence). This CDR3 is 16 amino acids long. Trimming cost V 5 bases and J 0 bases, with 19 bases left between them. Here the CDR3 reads CSASGGAAAPNYGYTF. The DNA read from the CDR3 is TGCAGTGCTTCCGGGGGTGCGGCGGCCCCTAACTATGGC.

This CDR3 is CASSRRGGTETQYF. The CDR3 DNA, read in part, is TGTGCCAGCAGCCGACGGGGTGGTACGGAGACC. V usage is TRBV5-5 and J usage is TRBJ2-5, with D possibly TRBD2 on 5 matching bases. The read comes to an end 3 residues before the CDR3 does, leaving the germline J gene to fill in the end. Germline CDR1 SGHKS, CDR2 YYEKEE (reference sequence). Trimming cost V 4 bases and J 5 bases, with 15 bases left between them. CDR3 size: 14 residues.

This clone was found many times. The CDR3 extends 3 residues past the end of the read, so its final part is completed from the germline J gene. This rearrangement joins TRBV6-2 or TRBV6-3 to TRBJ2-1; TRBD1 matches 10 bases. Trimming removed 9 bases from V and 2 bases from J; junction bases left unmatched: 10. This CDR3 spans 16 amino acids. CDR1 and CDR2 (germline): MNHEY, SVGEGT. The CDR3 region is CASTGQGPSTYNEQFF. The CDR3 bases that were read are TGTGCCAGTACGGGACAGGGGCCATCTACCTACAATGAG.

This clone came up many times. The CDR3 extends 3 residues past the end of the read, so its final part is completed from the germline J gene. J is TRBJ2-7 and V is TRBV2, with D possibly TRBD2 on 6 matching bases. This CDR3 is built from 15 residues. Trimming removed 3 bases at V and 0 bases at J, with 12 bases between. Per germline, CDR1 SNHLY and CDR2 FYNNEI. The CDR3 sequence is CASSESGDSSYEQYF. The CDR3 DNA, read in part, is TGTGCCAGCAGTGAGTCGGGGGATAGCTCCTACGAG.